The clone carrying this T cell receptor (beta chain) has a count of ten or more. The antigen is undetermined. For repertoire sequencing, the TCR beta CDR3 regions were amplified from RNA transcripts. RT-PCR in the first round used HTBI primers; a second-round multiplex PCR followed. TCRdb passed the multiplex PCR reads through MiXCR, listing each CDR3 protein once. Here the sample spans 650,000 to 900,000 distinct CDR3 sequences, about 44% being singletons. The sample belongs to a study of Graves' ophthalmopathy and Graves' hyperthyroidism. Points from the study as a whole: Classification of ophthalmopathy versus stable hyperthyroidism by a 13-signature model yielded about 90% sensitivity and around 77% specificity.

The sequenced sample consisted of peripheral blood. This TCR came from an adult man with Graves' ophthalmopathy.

The CDR3 loop reads CASSLRVGEQYF. As DNA, the CDR3 is TGTGCCAGCAGCCTTCGGGTAGGGGAGCAGTACTTC. This chain uses TRBV11-2 with TRBJ2-7; D gene ambiguous. Germline V gives CDR1 SGHAT, CDR2 FQNNGV. The V gene lost 5 bases and the J gene lost 7 bases, with 12 bases spanning the gap. The CDR3 extends over 12 amino acids. The complete variable domain, with remaining parts taken from reference TRBV11-2 and TRBJ2-7, reads EAGVAQSPRYKIIEKRQSVAFWCNPISGHATLYWYQQILGQGPKLLIQFQNNGVVDDSQLPKDRFSAERLKGVDSTLKIQPAKLEDSAVYLCASSLRVGEQYFGPGTRLTVT.